This T cell receptor beta chain was recovered during a study of shared clonotypes between healthy human individuals. Profiling relied on immunoSEQ multiplex PCR, and the TCRdb table lists in-frame clones only, not all of them. The data show some 2,000,000 clones, 90% to 95% seen once. The CDR3 contains 13 residues. The J segment lost 12 bases and the V segment lost 7 bases, leaving 13 bases of the junction unmatched. Germline V lookup: CDR1 SNHLY, CDR2 FYNNEI. This TCR was sampled from a man younger than 30 in good health. Sequencing used naive CD4+ T cells sorted from blood. Subset specified: CD45RA+ positively selected. The V gene is TRBV2, the J gene TRBJ2-7; 9 bases map to TRBD2. CDR3: CASTRLLAGLGYF. The CDR3 nucleotides read TGTGCCAGCACTCGTTTACTAGCGGGCCTAGGGTACTTC.